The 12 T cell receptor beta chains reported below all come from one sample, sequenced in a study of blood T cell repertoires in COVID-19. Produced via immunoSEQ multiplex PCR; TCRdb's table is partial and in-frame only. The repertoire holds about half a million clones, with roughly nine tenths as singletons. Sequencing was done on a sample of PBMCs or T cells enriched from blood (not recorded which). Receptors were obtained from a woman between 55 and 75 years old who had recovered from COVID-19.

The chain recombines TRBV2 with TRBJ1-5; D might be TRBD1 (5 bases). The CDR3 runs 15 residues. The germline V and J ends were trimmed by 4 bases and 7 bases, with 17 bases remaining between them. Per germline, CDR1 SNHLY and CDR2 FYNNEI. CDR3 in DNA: TGTGCCAGCAGTGGACCCCCCAGGGTAGGACAGCCCCAGCATTTT. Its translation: CASSGPPRVGQPQHF.

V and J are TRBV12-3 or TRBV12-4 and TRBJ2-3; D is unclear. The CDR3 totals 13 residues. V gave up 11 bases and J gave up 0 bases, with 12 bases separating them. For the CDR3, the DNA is TGTGCCTCAACAACACCGAGCACAGATACGCAGTATTTT. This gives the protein CASTTPSTDTQYF.

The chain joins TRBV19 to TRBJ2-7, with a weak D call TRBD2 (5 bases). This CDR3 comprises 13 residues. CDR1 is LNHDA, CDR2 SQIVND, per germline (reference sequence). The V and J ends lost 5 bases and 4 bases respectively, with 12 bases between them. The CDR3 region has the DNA TGTGCCAGTAGTTACGAGGGATGGTACGAGCAGTACTTC. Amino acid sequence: CASSYEGWYEQYF.

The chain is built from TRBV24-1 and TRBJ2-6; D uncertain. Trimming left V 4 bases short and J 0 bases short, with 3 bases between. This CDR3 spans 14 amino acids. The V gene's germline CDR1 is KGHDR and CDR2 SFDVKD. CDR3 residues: CATSESSGANVLTF. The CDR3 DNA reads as TGTGCCACCAGTGAGAGCTCTGGGGCCAACGTCCTGACTTTC.

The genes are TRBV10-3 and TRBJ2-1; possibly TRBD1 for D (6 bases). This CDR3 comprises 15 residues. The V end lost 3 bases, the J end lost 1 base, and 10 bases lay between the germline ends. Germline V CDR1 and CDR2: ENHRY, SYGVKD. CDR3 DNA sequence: TGTGCCATCAGTGACGGTCAGGGGTCCTACAATGAGCAGTTCTTC. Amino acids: CAISDGQGSYNEQFF.

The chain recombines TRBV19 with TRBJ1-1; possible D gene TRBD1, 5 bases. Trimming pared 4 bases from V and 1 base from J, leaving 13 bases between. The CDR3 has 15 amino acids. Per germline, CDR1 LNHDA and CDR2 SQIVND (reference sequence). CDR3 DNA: TGTGCCAGTAGTAGTGGCAGGGCTGGGAACACTGAAGCTTTCTTT. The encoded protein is CASSSGRAGNTEAFF.

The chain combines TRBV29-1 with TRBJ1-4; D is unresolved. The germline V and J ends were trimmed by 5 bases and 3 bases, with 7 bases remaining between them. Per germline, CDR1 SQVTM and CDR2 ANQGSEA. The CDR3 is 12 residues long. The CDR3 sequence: CSVLQANEKLFF. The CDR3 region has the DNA TGCAGCGTTCTCCAGGCTAATGAAAAACTGTTTTTT. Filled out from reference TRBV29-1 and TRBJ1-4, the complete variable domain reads SAVISQKPSRDICQRGTSLTIQCQVDSQVTMMFWYRQQPGQSLTLIATANQGSEATYESGFVIDKFPISRPNLTFSTLTVSNMSPEDSSIYLCSVLQANEKLFFGSGTQLSVL.

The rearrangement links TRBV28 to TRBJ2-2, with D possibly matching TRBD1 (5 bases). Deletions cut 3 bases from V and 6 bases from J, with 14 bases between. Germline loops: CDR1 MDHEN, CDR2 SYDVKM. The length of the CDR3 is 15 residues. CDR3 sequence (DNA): TGTGCCAGCAGTTTGGGGCCGCCGTTCTCCGGGGAGCTGTTTTTT. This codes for CASSLGPPFSGELFF.

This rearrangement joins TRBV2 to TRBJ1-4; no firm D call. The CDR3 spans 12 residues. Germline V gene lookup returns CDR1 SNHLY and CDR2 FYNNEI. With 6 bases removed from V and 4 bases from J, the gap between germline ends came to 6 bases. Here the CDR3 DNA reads TGTGCCAGCAGATCCTTTAATGAAAAACTGTTTTTT. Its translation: CASRSFNEKLFF. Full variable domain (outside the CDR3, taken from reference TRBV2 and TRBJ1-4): EPEVTQTPSHQVTQMGQEVILRCVPISNHLYFYWYRQILGQKVEFLVSFYNNEISEKSEIFDDQFSVERPDGSNFTLKIRSTKLEDSAMYFCASRSFNEKLFFGSGTQLSVL.

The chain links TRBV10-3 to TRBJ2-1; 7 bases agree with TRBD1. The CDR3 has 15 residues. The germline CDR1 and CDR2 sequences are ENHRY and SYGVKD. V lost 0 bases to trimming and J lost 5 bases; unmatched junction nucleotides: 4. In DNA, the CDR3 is TGTGCCATCAGTGAGTCAGGGGGCGAGAACAATGAGCAGTTCTTC. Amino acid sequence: CAISESGGENNEQFF.

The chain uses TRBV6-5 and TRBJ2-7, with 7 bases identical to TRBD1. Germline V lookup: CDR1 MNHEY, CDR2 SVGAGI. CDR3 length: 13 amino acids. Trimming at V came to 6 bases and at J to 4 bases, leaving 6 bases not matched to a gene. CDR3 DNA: TGTGCCAGCAGCCGAGGGGGCGGGTACGAGCAGTACGTC. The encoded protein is CASSRGGGYEQYV.

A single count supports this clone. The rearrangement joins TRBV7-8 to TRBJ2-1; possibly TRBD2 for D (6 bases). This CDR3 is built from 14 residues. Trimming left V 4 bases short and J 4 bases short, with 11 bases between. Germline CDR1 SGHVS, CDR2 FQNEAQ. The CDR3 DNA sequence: TGTGCCAGCAGCTCCCGGGAGAATTACAATGAGCAGTTCTTC. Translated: CASSSRENYNEQFF.